This TCR beta chain originates from a study of CD8+CD57+ T cells in acquired aplastic anemia. Those patients picked for sequencing had displayed CD8+CD57+ cell expansion on flow cytometry. The V gene's germline CDR1 is SGDLS and CDR2 YYNGEE. Between the trimmed V and J ends, which lost 0 bases and 0 bases, there was a span of 10 bases. This CDR3 is built from 15 residues. Genomic DNA served as template for TCR beta VDJ and CDR3 profiling. TCRdb processed the reads anew with MiXCR; each CDR3 protein has one entry. The sample carries over 250,000 distinct CDR3 sequences, roughly 61% recorded once. This clonotype was found many times.

Sequences were obtained from sorted CD4+, CD8+, or CD8+CD57+ T cells (not recorded which) from PBMCs. This TCR was sampled from a human donor with aplastic anemia. The V call is TRBV9, the J call TRBJ2-7; D remains ambiguous. The CDR3 spells CASSVDSGDSYEQYF. CDR3 sequence (DNA): TGTGCCAGCAGCGTAGATAGTGGGGACTCCTACGAGCAGTACTTC. The full variable domain, its missing parts supplied by reference TRBV9 and TRBJ2-7, is DSGVTQTPKHLITATGQRVTLRCSPRSGDLSVYWYQQSLDQGLQFLIQYYNGEERAKGNILERFSAQQFPDLHSELNLSSLELGDSALYFCASSVDSGDSYEQYFGPGTRLTVT.